These 5 T cell receptor beta chains were sequenced from one sample in a study of cytomegalovirus exposure and HLA in healthy donors. The data were produced by immunoSEQ multiplex PCR, yet TCRdb's version contains in-frame clones alone and is incomplete. Here the sample spans more than 130,000 clones, 80% to 90% being singletons. The sample comprised PBMCs. Every receptor here comes from a woman aged 18 to 35 in good health and CMV-seropositive.

The chain is built from TRBV28 and TRBJ1-2; D uncertain. Germline assignment: CDR1 MDHEN and CDR2 SYDVKM. The V gene lost 6 bases and the J gene lost 2 bases, with 10 bases spanning the gap. This CDR3 is built from 13 residues. This CDR3 is CASSLQSNYGYTF. The CDR3, as DNA: TGTGCCAGCAGCTTACAAAGCAACTATGGCTACACCTTC.

The CDR3 nucleotides are TGTGCCAGCAGCTTATGGCGCGGGGGAACCTACAATGAGCAGTTCTTC. It encodes CASSLWRGGTYNEQFF. V gene TRBV11-2 combines with J gene TRBJ2-1; 7 bases map to TRBD2. CDR1 SGHAT and CDR2 FQNNGV come from the germline V gene. With V trimmed by 2 bases and J by 2 bases, 6 bases remained unmatched. CDR3 length: 16 residues.

V usage is TRBV4-1 and J usage is TRBJ1-4; possible D gene TRBD1, 6 bases. The CDR3 sequence is 15 residues long. Germline V CDR1 and CDR2: MGHRA, YSYEKL. V lost 4 bases and J lost 3, with 12 bases in between. The CDR3 coding sequence is TGCGCCAGCAGCCTAATCGGGGGGCCTAATGAAAAACTGTTTTTT. Translating gives CASSLIGGPNEKLFF.

The chain carries TRBV18 and TRBJ2-5, with 9 bases identical to TRBD2. This CDR3 has 13 residues. Trimming cost V 3 bases and J 4 bases; bases outside gene matches: 0. Germline V CDR1 and CDR2: KGHSH, LQKENI. CDR3 coding DNA: TGTGCCAGCTCACCTAGCGGGGGAGAGACCCAGTACTTC. This encodes CASSPSGGETQYF.

The rearrangement links TRBV5-1 to TRBJ2-7, with D possibly matching TRBD1 (5 bases). The V end was cut by 1 base, the J end by 0 bases, with 11 bases between. Germline CDR1 SGHRS, CDR2 YFSETQ. This CDR3 has 15 residues. As DNA, the CDR3 is TGCGCCAGCAGCTTGCAGGCAGGGCCCTCCTACGAGCAGTACTTC. Its protein product is CASSLQAGPSYEQYF.